The rows below give T cell receptor beta chains drawn from one sample of a study of post-analysis software for immune sequencing data. One entry per CDR3 protein, called by TCRdb with MiXCR from the PCR reads. The sample has about 160,000 distinct CDR3 sequences; roughly 35% are singletons. The sequences come from blood, collected after autologous hematopoietic stem cell transplantation. Source of these receptors: a girl aged 5-17 years with multiple sclerosis. Both conserved end residues are part of each CDR3. Each record gives: CDR3 length, V gene, D gene, J gene, clone size, CDR3 protein, CDR3 DNA. D genes are given only for firm matches. Some rows mark clone size as missing; the rest say once, few, many or name a class of expanded clone.

cdr3_length: 15; v_call: TRBV24-1; d_call: TRBD2; j_call: TRBJ2-1; clone_size: NA; cdr3_aa: CATSVTGEGRNEQFF; cdr3_nt: TGTGCCACCAGTGTGACCGGGGAGGGGCGCAATGAGCAGTTCTTC
cdr3_length: 16; v_call: TRBV2; d_call: NA; j_call: TRBJ1-2; clone_size: few; cdr3_aa: CASSSTGDGPNYGYTF; cdr3_nt: TGTGCCAGCAGTTCGACAGGTGACGGTCCTAACTATGGCTACACCTTC
cdr3_length: 11; v_call: TRBV20-1; d_call: NA; j_call: TRBJ1-1; clone_size: few; cdr3_aa: CSGGQCTEAFF; cdr3_nt: TGCAGTGGAGGACAGTGCACTGAAGCTTTCTTT
cdr3_length: 15; v_call: TRBV28; d_call: TRBD2; j_call: TRBJ2-1; clone_size: few; cdr3_aa: CASSPPAGAYNEQFF; cdr3_nt: TGTGCCAGCAGTCCACCAGCGGGGGCCTACAATGAGCAGTTCTTC
cdr3_length: 15; v_call: TRBV7-2; d_call: NA; j_call: TRBJ2-2; clone_size: NA; cdr3_aa: CASSLVGTGRGELFF; cdr3_nt: TGTGCCAGCAGCTTAGTTGGGACCGGCCGCGGGGAGCTGTTTTTT
cdr3_length: 14; v_call: TRBV6-2/TRBV6-3; d_call: NA; j_call: TRBJ1-2; clone_size: few; cdr3_aa: CASSYSRLKGGYTF; cdr3_nt: TGTGCCAGCAGTTACTCTCGTCTCAAAGGGGGCTACACCTTC
cdr3_length: 14; v_call: TRBV2; d_call: NA; j_call: TRBJ1-6; clone_size: NA; cdr3_aa: CASSVAAMNSPLHF; cdr3_nt: TGTGCCAGCAGCGTAGCGGCTATGAATTCACCCCTCCACTTT
cdr3_length: 15; v_call: TRBV29-1; d_call: TRBD2; j_call: TRBJ2-1; clone_size: many; cdr3_aa: CSVEGGASGGNEQFF; cdr3_nt: TGCAGCGTTGAAGGCGGCGCTAGCGGGGGAAATGAGCAGTTCTTC
cdr3_length: 15; v_call: TRBV20-1; d_call: NA; j_call: TRBJ2-1; clone_size: many; cdr3_aa: CSARPDGRGDNEQFF; cdr3_nt: TGCAGTGCTAGACCCGATGGGCGGGGAGACAATGAGCAGTTCTTC
cdr3_length: 11; v_call: TRBV20-1; d_call: NA; j_call: TRBJ1-2; clone_size: NA; cdr3_aa: CSAGPYEGYTF; cdr3_nt: TGCAGTGCGGGTCCCTATGAGGGCTACACCTTC
cdr3_length: 16; v_call: TRBV18; d_call: NA; j_call: TRBJ2-2; clone_size: NA; cdr3_aa: CASSQTGTVNTGELFF; cdr3_nt: TGTGCCAGCTCACAGACCGGGACGGTGAACACCGGGGAGCTGTTTTTT
cdr3_length: 15; v_call: TRBV6-5; d_call: NA; j_call: TRBJ2-1; clone_size: NA; cdr3_aa: CASSRIAEGGDGQFF; cdr3_nt: TGTGCCAGCAGTAGAATAGCGGAGGGGGGGGATGGGCAGTTCTTC
cdr3_length: 15; v_call: TRBV12-3/TRBV12-4; d_call: TRBD2; j_call: TRBJ2-1; clone_size: few; cdr3_aa: CASSLTSGRAHEQFF; cdr3_nt: TGTGCCAGCAGCTTGACTAGCGGGAGGGCACATGAGCAGTTCTTC
cdr3_length: 13; v_call: TRBV6-5; d_call: NA; j_call: TRBJ2-1; clone_size: few; cdr3_aa: CASSYSSAWEQFF; cdr3_nt: TGTGCCAGCAGTTACTCGTCAGCGTGGGAGCAGTTCTTC
cdr3_length: 13; v_call: TRBV7-3; d_call: NA; j_call: TRBJ2-1; clone_size: NA; cdr3_aa: CASSFGFDDEQFF; cdr3_nt: TGTGCCAGCAGCTTTGGCTTTGATGACGAGCAGTTCTTC
cdr3_length: 13; v_call: TRBV7-3; d_call: TRBD2; j_call: TRBJ2-1; clone_size: NA; cdr3_aa: CASSGTSTNEQFF; cdr3_nt: TGTGCCAGCAGCGGGACTAGTACCAATGAGCAGTTCTTC
cdr3_length: 15; v_call: TRBV7-2; d_call: NA; j_call: TRBJ2-3; clone_size: NA; cdr3_aa: CASSLAGGGPDTQYF; cdr3_nt: TGTGCCAGCAGCTTAGCGGGGGGTGGCCCAGATACGCAGTATTTT
cdr3_length: 18; v_call: TRBV7-3; d_call: TRBD2; j_call: TRBJ2-2; clone_size: NA; cdr3_aa: CASSLLAGGGPITGELFF; cdr3_nt: TGTGCCAGCAGCCTCCTAGCGGGAGGAGGACCTATCACCGGGGAGCTGTTTTTT
cdr3_length: 15; v_call: TRBV7-2; d_call: TRBD2; j_call: TRBJ2-5; clone_size: NA; cdr3_aa: CASSSTRTSGATQYF; cdr3_nt: TGTGCCAGCAGCTCTACTCGGACTAGCGGGGCGACCCAGTACTTC
cdr3_length: 12; v_call: TRBV9; d_call: NA; j_call: TRBJ2-7; clone_size: few; cdr3_aa: CASRDIVLEQYF; cdr3_nt: TGTGCCAGCAGGGACATCGTTCTCGAGCAGTACTTC
cdr3_length: 13; v_call: TRBV29-1; d_call: TRBD1; j_call: TRBJ2-7; clone_size: NA; cdr3_aa: CSVEGTGAYEQYF; cdr3_nt: TGCAGCGTTGAGGGGACAGGGGCCTACGAGCAGTACTTC
cdr3_length: 12; v_call: TRBV12-3/TRBV12-4; d_call: NA; j_call: TRBJ1-5; clone_size: few; cdr3_aa: CASSLGNQPQHF; cdr3_nt: TGTGCCAGCAGTTTGGGAAATCAGCCCCAGCATTTT
cdr3_length: 13; v_call: TRBV4-1; d_call: NA; j_call: TRBJ2-7; clone_size: many; cdr3_aa: CASSQDSGDEQYF; cdr3_nt: TGCGCCAGCAGCCAAGATAGTGGGGACGAGCAGTACTTC
cdr3_length: 13; v_call: TRBV6-5; d_call: NA; j_call: TRBJ1-1; clone_size: NA; cdr3_aa: CASSRRRNTEAFF; cdr3_nt: TGTGCCAGCAGTCGCAGAAGGAACACTGAAGCTTTCTTT
cdr3_length: 13; v_call: TRBV25-1; d_call: NA; j_call: TRBJ2-4; clone_size: NA; cdr3_aa: CASSDGTVPWQYF; cdr3_nt: TGTGCCAGCAGTGACGGAACAGTCCCCTGGCAGTACTTC
cdr3_length: 15; v_call: TRBV29-1; d_call: NA; j_call: TRBJ2-1; clone_size: NA; cdr3_aa: CSVEDTENTYNEQFF; cdr3_nt: TGCAGCGTTGAAGATACGGAGAATACCTACAATGAGCAGTTCTTC
cdr3_length: 15; v_call: TRBV30; d_call: TRBD1; j_call: TRBJ2-5; clone_size: NA; cdr3_aa: CAWSAGQGRAETQYF; cdr3_nt: TGTGCCTGGAGTGCTGGACAGGGGAGGGCAGAGACCCAGTACTTC
cdr3_length: 13; v_call: TRBV20-1; d_call: TRBD2; j_call: TRBJ2-1; clone_size: many; cdr3_aa: CSPRSGTVNEQFF; cdr3_nt: TGCAGTCCGCGTAGCGGGACGGTCAATGAGCAGTTCTTC
cdr3_length: 14; v_call: TRBV20-1; d_call: NA; j_call: TRBJ2-5; clone_size: few; cdr3_aa: CSARASLPQETQYF; cdr3_nt: TGCAGTGCTAGGGCTAGCTTACCCCAAGAGACCCAGTACTTC
cdr3_length: 13; v_call: TRBV29-1; d_call: TRBD1; j_call: TRBJ2-3; clone_size: NA; cdr3_aa: CSVDRGKADTQYF; cdr3_nt: TGCAGCGTGGACAGGGGTAAGGCAGATACGCAGTATTTT
cdr3_length: 14; v_call: TRBV10-3; d_call: TRBD1; j_call: TRBJ1-6; clone_size: NA; cdr3_aa: CAISGQGADSPLHF; cdr3_nt: TGTGCCATCAGCGGACAGGGGGCCGATTCACCCCTCCACTTT
cdr3_length: 15; v_call: TRBV9; d_call: NA; j_call: TRBJ2-1; clone_size: many; cdr3_aa: CASSVASDPYNEQFF; cdr3_nt: TGTGCCAGCAGCGTAGCTAGCGATCCCTACAATGAGCAGTTCTTC
cdr3_length: 13; v_call: TRBV9; d_call: TRBD1; j_call: TRBJ1-1; clone_size: NA; cdr3_aa: CASSVTGGTEAFF; cdr3_nt: TGTGCCAGCAGCGTGACAGGGGGCACTGAAGCTTTCTTT
cdr3_length: 16; v_call: TRBV12-3/TRBV12-4; d_call: TRBD1; j_call: TRBJ2-3; clone_size: NA; cdr3_aa: CASSLRQGVRADTQYF; cdr3_nt: TGTGCCAGCAGTTTGAGGCAGGGGGTGAGAGCAGATACGCAGTATTTT
cdr3_length: 13; v_call: TRBV10-3; d_call: NA; j_call: TRBJ2-1; clone_size: NA; cdr3_aa: CAISGDRSNEQFF; cdr3_nt: TGTGCCATCAGTGGCGATAGGAGCAATGAGCAGTTCTTC
cdr3_length: 15; v_call: TRBV4-1; d_call: TRBD2; j_call: TRBJ2-7; clone_size: NA; cdr3_aa: CASSRGLAGNCEQYF; cdr3_nt: TGCGCCAGCAGCCGAGGACTAGCGGGAAACTGCGAGCAGTACTTC
cdr3_length: 14; v_call: TRBV6-1; d_call: TRBD1; j_call: TRBJ2-7; clone_size: few; cdr3_aa: CASTRDRGSYEQYF; cdr3_nt: TGTGCCAGCACACGGGACAGGGGATCCTACGAGCAGTACTTC
cdr3_length: 19; v_call: TRBV24-1; d_call: TRBD2; j_call: TRBJ2-1; clone_size: few; cdr3_aa: CATSDAGLAGGSSYNEQFF; cdr3_nt: TGTGCCACCAGTGACGCGGGACTAGCGGGAGGGAGCTCCTACAATGAGCAGTTCTTC
cdr3_length: 11; v_call: TRBV20-1; d_call: NA; j_call: TRBJ1-1; clone_size: NA; cdr3_aa: CSVEQNTEAFF; cdr3_nt: TGCAGTGTTGAGCAGAACACTGAAGCTTTCTTT
cdr3_length: 13; v_call: TRBV20-1; d_call: NA; j_call: TRBJ1-2; clone_size: NA; cdr3_aa: CSARDRDHYGYTF; cdr3_nt: TGCAGTGCTAGAGATCGTGATCACTATGGCTACACCTTC
cdr3_length: 13; v_call: TRBV15; d_call: NA; j_call: TRBJ2-7; clone_size: NA; cdr3_aa: CATSRGGSDEQYF; cdr3_nt: TGTGCCACCAGCAGAGGGGGTTCAGACGAGCAGTACTTC
cdr3_length: 16; v_call: TRBV20-1; d_call: NA; j_call: TRBJ2-3; clone_size: few; cdr3_aa: CSARDIRRSYTDTQYF; cdr3_nt: TGCAGTGCTAGAGATATTCGGCGGAGCTACACAGATACGCAGTATTTT
cdr3_length: 18; v_call: TRBV27; d_call: TRBD1; j_call: TRBJ2-6; clone_size: few; cdr3_aa: CASSHRDRGRAGANVLTF; cdr3_nt: TGTGCCAGCAGCCACCGGGACAGGGGAAGAGCGGGGGCCAACGTCCTGACTTTC
cdr3_length: 17; v_call: TRBV20-1; d_call: NA; j_call: TRBJ2-6; clone_size: medium-sized; cdr3_aa: CSATGEGDVAGANVLTF; cdr3_nt: TGCAGTGCTACCGGTGAGGGGGACGTCGCTGGGGCCAACGTCCTGACTTTC
cdr3_length: 16; v_call: TRBV9; d_call: NA; j_call: TRBJ2-7; clone_size: few; cdr3_aa: CASSLTPSEGTYEQYF; cdr3_nt: TGTGCCAGCAGCCTCACGCCAAGTGAGGGCACCTACGAGCAGTACTTC
cdr3_length: 14; v_call: TRBV6-2/TRBV6-3; d_call: NA; j_call: TRBJ2-7; clone_size: NA; cdr3_aa: CASSAGTTVYEQYF; cdr3_nt: TGTGCCAGCAGCGCCGGGACAACCGTCTACGAGCAGTACTTC
cdr3_length: 14; v_call: TRBV7-2; d_call: NA; j_call: TRBJ2-5; clone_size: few; cdr3_aa: CASSLVQKQETQYF; cdr3_nt: TGTGCCAGCAGCTTAGTCCAAAAACAAGAGACCCAGTACTTC
cdr3_length: 17; v_call: TRBV13; d_call: TRBD2; j_call: TRBJ2-1; clone_size: NA; cdr3_aa: CASSTRPLAATYNEQFF; cdr3_nt: TGTGCCAGCAGCACCCGTCCACTAGCGGCGACCTACAATGAGCAGTTCTTC
cdr3_length: 17; v_call: TRBV2; d_call: NA; j_call: TRBJ2-5; clone_size: NA; cdr3_aa: CASSPLGTLQGGETQYF; cdr3_nt: TGTGCCAGCAGCCCCCTGGGAACACTACAAGGAGGAGAGACCCAGTACTTC
cdr3_length: 15; v_call: TRBV20-1; d_call: TRBD2; j_call: TRBJ2-7; clone_size: NA; cdr3_aa: CSARGTSGTVDEQYF; cdr3_nt: TGCAGTGCCCGAGGGACTAGCGGGACCGTTGACGAGCAGTACTTC
cdr3_length: 16; v_call: TRBV23-1; d_call: NA; j_call: TRBJ2-1; clone_size: NA; cdr3_aa: CAGSQSVAATYNEQFF; cdr3_nt: TGCGCCGGCAGTCAATCCGTAGCGGCTACCTACAATGAGCAGTTCTTC
cdr3_length: 16; v_call: TRBV18; d_call: NA; j_call: TRBJ2-3; clone_size: NA; cdr3_aa: CASSPSSPTVTDTQYF; cdr3_nt: TGTGCCAGCTCACCATCCTCCCCGACTGTAACAGATACGCAGTATTTT
cdr3_length: 16; v_call: TRBV5-1; d_call: TRBD2; j_call: TRBJ2-3; clone_size: NA; cdr3_aa: CASSFGTSGSADTQYF; cdr3_nt: TGCGCCAGCAGCTTTGGGACTAGCGGGAGCGCAGATACGCAGTATTTT
cdr3_length: 13; v_call: TRBV27; d_call: NA; j_call: TRBJ1-5; clone_size: NA; cdr3_aa: CASSHGQNQPQHF; cdr3_nt: TGTGCTAGCAGCCACGGACAGAATCAGCCCCAGCATTTT
cdr3_length: 12; v_call: TRBV20-1; d_call: NA; j_call: TRBJ1-2; clone_size: NA; cdr3_aa: CSASATSYGYTF; cdr3_nt: TGCAGTGCTAGCGCCACATCCTATGGCTACACCTTC
cdr3_length: 12; v_call: TRBV12-3/TRBV12-4; d_call: NA; j_call: TRBJ2-3; clone_size: few; cdr3_aa: CASSFQRDTQYF; cdr3_nt: TGTGCCAGCAGTTTTCAGCGAGATACGCAGTATTTT
cdr3_length: 15; v_call: TRBV10-3; d_call: NA; j_call: TRBJ2-3; clone_size: NA; cdr3_aa: CAISELGGNSDTQYF; cdr3_nt: TGTGCCATCAGTGAGTTGGGCGGGAACTCAGATACGCAGTATTTT
cdr3_length: 12; v_call: TRBV7-8; d_call: NA; j_call: TRBJ2-7; clone_size: NA; cdr3_aa: CASSYSSYEQYF; cdr3_nt: TGTGCCAGCAGCTACTCCTCCTACGAGCAGTACTTC
cdr3_length: 16; v_call: TRBV9; d_call: NA; j_call: TRBJ2-1; clone_size: NA; cdr3_aa: CASSALGRARGNEQFF; cdr3_nt: TGTGCCAGCAGCGCACTGGGGCGGGCGAGGGGCAATGAGCAGTTCTTC